Sequencing of this T cell receptor beta chain was carried out in a study of OX40 agonist ivuxolimab in advanced cancers. Broadly, across the study: The costimulatory receptor OX40 (CD134) was targeted by ivuxolimab, a fully human IgG2 agonistic monoclonal antibody. The paper describes the monotherapy dose-escalation part (N of about 54 patients) of the phase I trial of ivuxolimab. Partial responses occurred in three dose-escalation patients, of whom one had hepatocellular carcinoma and two had cutaneous melanoma. The purpose of peripheral TCRbeta sequencing was to test whether ivuxolimab changed TCR sequence diversity and led to clonal T-cell expansion. Intravenous ivuxolimab was administered to patients every 2 weeks at six dose levels: 0.01, 0.1, 0.3, 1.5, 3 and 10 mg/kg. Prior anti-PD-1, anti-PD-L1 or anti-CTLA-4 therapy was permitted, and checkpoint inhibitors had been received by about two fifths of dose-escalation patients. Of the 50 or so patients in dose escalation, around 20 had hepatocellular carcinoma, some 15 had melanoma, 9 had renal cell carcinoma and 9 had head and neck cancer. In the dose-escalation cohort, 65% to 90% of patients were male, and the mean age was approximately 60 years, with a range of about 23 to 85.

General findings and caveats noted by the study authors: Low levels of normalized T-cell clonal expansion were also seen in some patients who did not respond. In the 0.1-3.0 mg/kg groups, partial responders were among the patients with the lowest normalized peripheral clonal expansion, particularly in CD8+ T cells. After ivuxolimab, more expanded clones were found on average in CD8+ T cells than in CD4+ T cells. The antigen specificity of the clonally expanded peripheral T cells was not determined. At doses from 0.1 to 3.0 mg/kg, clonal expansion was seen in both CD4+ and CD8+ blood T cells between baseline and week 6.

Taken from the germline V gene (reference sequence), the CDR1 and CDR2 loops are LNHDA and SQIVND. The CDR3 measures 15 amino acids from cysteine to phenylalanine. Only the CDR3 DNA is retained, 45 bases long and in frame from the first base. Cut back by 1 base and 2 bases, the V and J ends lie 11 bases apart. The trial excluded patients who had a history of autoimmune disease or who were on systemic immunosuppression. In every dose cohort, peripheral blood was drawn for TCR sequencing at baseline, cycle 4 day 1, and cycle 7 day 1. Samples were obtained from an open-label, multicenter, first-in-human phase I dose-escalation trial of ivuxolimab. Adults with locally advanced or metastatic head and neck squamous cell, hepatocellular, melanoma or renal cell carcinoma were enrolled in the trial. Before TCR sequencing, CD4+ and CD8+ T cells were separately sorted from peripheral blood. This clone has only a few counts. Its antigen specificity is not known. It has no much larger one-base neighbor in the sample; base qualities were not kept.

To sequence the TCRbeta CDR3 region, genomic DNA was isolated from the sorted cells. TCRbeta CDR3 regions were sequenced using the immunoSEQ Assay. Held by TCRdb, this immuneACCESS table contains in-frame sequences only and omits some clones. Under half of the omission traces to an unresolved V gene where checked; the cause of the rest is unknown. The sample table holds 55,000 to 65,000 clones, of which just over 90% were seen once. The ten largest clones add up to about 17% of the sample. The sample here was CD4+ or CD8+ T cells sorted from blood, taken in a trial of the OX40 agonist ivuxolimab. This receptor chain uses TRBV19 and TRBJ1-1, with TRBD1 as a weak D call on 5 bases. The TCR sequence derives from an adult with an advanced solid tumor such as melanoma, head and neck, liver or kidney cancer. The DNA is as follows: TGTGCCAGTAGTATAGGTTGGGGGATCAACACTGAAGCTTTCTTT. It codes for CASSIGWGINTEAFF.